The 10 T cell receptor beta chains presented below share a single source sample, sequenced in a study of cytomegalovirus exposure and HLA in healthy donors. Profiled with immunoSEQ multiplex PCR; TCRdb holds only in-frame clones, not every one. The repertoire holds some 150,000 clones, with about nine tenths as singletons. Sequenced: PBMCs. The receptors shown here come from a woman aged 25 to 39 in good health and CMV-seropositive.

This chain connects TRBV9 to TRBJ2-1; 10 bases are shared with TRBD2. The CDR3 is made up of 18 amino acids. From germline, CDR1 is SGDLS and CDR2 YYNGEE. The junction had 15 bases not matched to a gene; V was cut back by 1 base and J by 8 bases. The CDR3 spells CASSVRTNWGLAGDEQFF. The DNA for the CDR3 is TGTGCCAGCAGCGTAAGGACAAATTGGGGGCTAGCGGGAGATGAGCAGTTCTTC.

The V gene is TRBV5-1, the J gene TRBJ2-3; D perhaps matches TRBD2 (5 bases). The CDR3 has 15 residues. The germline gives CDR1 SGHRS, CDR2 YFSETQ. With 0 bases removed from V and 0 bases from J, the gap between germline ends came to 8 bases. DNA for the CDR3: TGCGCCAGCAGCTTGGAGGAGGAGAGCACAGATACGCAGTATTTT. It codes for CASSLEEESTDTQYF.

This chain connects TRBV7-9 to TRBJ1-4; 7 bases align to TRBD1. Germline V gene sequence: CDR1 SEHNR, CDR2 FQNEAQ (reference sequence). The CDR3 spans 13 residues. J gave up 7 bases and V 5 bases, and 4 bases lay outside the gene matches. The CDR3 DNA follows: TGTGCCAGCAGCCCTGACAGGGTTGAAAAACTGTTTTTT. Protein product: CASSPDRVEKLFF.

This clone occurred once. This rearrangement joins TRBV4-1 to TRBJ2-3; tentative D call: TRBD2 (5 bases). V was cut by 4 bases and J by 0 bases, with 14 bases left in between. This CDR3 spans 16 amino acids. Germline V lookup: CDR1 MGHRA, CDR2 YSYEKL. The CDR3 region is CASSLRQTGSTDTQYF. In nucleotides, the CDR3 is TGCGCCAGCAGCCTGCGGCAAACGGGGAGCACAGATACGCAGTATTTT.

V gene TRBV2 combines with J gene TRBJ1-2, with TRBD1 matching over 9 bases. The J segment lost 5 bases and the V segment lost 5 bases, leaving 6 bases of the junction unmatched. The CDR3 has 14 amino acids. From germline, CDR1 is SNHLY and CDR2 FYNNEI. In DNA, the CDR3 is TGTGCCAGCAGTAGGACAGGGGATCGGTATGGCTACACCTTC. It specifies CASSRTGDRYGYTF.

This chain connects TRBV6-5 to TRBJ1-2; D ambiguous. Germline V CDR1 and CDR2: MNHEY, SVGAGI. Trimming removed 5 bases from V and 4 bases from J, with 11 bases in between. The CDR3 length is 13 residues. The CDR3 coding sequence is TGTGCCAGCAGTCCCCGGACTCTCTATGGCTACACCTTC. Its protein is CASSPRTLYGYTF.

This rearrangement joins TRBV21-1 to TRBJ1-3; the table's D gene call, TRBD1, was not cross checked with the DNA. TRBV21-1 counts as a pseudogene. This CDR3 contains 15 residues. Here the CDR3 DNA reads TGTGCCAGCAGCTTAATCAGGGGGACAGGAAACACCATATATTTT. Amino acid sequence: CASSLIRGTGNTIYF.

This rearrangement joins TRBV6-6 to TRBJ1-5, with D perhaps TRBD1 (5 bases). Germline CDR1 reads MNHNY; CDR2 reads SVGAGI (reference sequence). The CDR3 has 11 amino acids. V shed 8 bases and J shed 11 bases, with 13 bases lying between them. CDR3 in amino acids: CASGRGLAQHF. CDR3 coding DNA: TGTGCCAGCGGGAGGGGTCTAGCCCAGCATTTT.

The DNA for the CDR3 is TGTGCCACAGCCTCACGGGACTTAAATCAGCCCCAGCATTTT. Its translation is CATASRDLNQPQHF. V and J are TRBV6-6 and TRBJ1-5, with D possibly matching TRBD1 (5 bases). The germline V gene encodes CDR1 MNHNY and CDR2 SVGAGI (reference sequence). This CDR3 has 14 amino acids. With 10 bases removed from V and 4 bases from J, the gap between germline ends came to 17 bases.

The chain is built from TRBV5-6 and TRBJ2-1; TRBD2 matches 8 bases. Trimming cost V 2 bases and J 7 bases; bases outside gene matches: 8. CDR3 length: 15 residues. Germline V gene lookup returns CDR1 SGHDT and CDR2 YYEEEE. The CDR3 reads CASSFSAGGENEQFF. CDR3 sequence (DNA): TGTGCCAGCAGCTTTAGTGCGGGGGGCGAGAATGAGCAGTTCTTC.